This entry lists 19 T cell receptor beta chains sequenced from one sample in a study of vaccination and CD4 T cells after COVID-19. For these receptors, no antigen is known. Sequencing of the DNA from cultured CD4+ T cells was carried out with the Oncomine TCR Beta short-read assay. TCRdb re-called the PCR reads with MiXCR, one entry per CDR3 protein. The sample contains around 20,000 distinct CDR3 sequences, approximately 50% of which appear only once. Stated treatment: roughly 11-day PBMC culture with coronavirus spike peptide pools or control peptides (ViraFEST assay). The sequencing here drew on CD4+ T cells from blood, cultured in vitro, taken before SARS-CoV-2 vaccination. The receptors were sampled from a human donor who had recovered from COVID-19.

The CDR3 is CASSLTEKLFF. CDR3 bases: TGTGCCAGCAGTTTAACTGAAAAACTGTTTTTT. The chain employs TRBV12-3 or TRBV12-4 and TRBJ1-4; no reliable D call. Between the trimmed V and J ends, which lost 2 bases and 7 bases, there was a span of 2 bases. There are 11 residues in the CDR3.

This clonotype was seen only a few times. The chain couples TRBV6-2 or TRBV6-3 to TRBJ2-7, with 11 nucleotides matching TRBD2. V lost 4 bases, J lost 9 bases, and 11 bases stayed unmatched. CDR3 size: 15 residues. Germline CDR1 is MNHEY and CDR2 is SVGEGT. DNA for the CDR3: TGTGCCAGCAGTTCCACTAGCGGGGGTTACGAAGGGCAGTACTTC. It encodes CASSSTSGGYEGQYF.

The chain couples TRBV4-1 to TRBJ2-5, with TRBD2 matching 9 bases. Per germline, CDR1 MGHRA and CDR2 YSYEKL. The CDR3 has 16 amino acids. V shed 1 base, J shed 5 bases, and the junction held 8 bases outside the gene matches. The CDR3 DNA reads as TGCGCCAGCAGCCAAGCCCCTAGCGGGGAGGGGGAGACCCAGTACTTC. This gives the protein CASSQAPSGEGETQYF.

This clonotype showed up just a few times. J is TRBJ2-5 and V is TRBV6-1; TRBD1 matches 9 bases. Germline CDR1 and CDR2: MNHNS and SASEGT. The CDR3 contains 15 residues. V lost 8 bases, J lost 1 base, and 8 bases stayed unmatched. CDR3 sequence reads: CASDTGGWVQETQYF. Written as DNA, the CDR3 is TGTGCCAGCGATACAGGGGGCTGGGTCCAAGAGACCCAGTACTTC.

The rearrangement links TRBV27 to TRBJ2-7; 10 bases map to TRBD2. The CDR3 loop spans 16 amino acids. Germline CDR1 reads MNHEY; CDR2 reads SMNVEV (reference sequence). Trimming took 4 bases from V and 1 from J; bases not matched to a gene: 7. The CDR3 DNA follows: TGTGCCAGCAGTTCCCCTCCTAGCGGGAGATCCTACGAGCAGTACTTC. It codes for CASSSPPSGRSYEQYF.

This clonotype turned up a few times. V and J are TRBV20-1 and TRBJ1-5, with D possibly matching TRBD1 (5 bases). The V end lost 1 base, the J end lost 0 bases, and 13 bases lay between the germline ends. This CDR3 has 16 amino acids. Germline CDR1 is DFQATT and CDR2 is SNEGSKA (reference sequence). The CDR3 nucleotides are TGCAGTGCTAGAGTGGGGGGTCAGTATAGCAATCAGCCCCAGCATTTT. It yields the protein CSARVGGQYSNQPQHF.

The chain couples TRBV27 to TRBJ2-7; 7 bases are a match to TRBD2. The CDR3 sequence is 13 residues long. Germline-derived CDR1 and CDR2 are MNHEY and SMNVEV (reference sequence). The V and J ends lost 5 bases and 3 bases, in that order; junction bases with no gene match: 4. This CDR3 is CASSPSGYYEQYF. CDR3 coding DNA: TGTGCCAGCAGTCCTAGCGGTTACTACGAGCAGTACTTC.

This rearrangement joins TRBV6-1 to TRBJ1-1; TRBD1 might be the D (6 bases). Germline assignment: CDR1 MNHNS and CDR2 SASEGT. The V and J ends lost 6 bases and 6 bases respectively, with 14 bases between them. This CDR3 spans 13 amino acids. The CDR3 sequence is CASREQGRAEAFF. In DNA, the CDR3 is TGTGCCAGCAGAGAACAGGGAAGGGCTGAAGCTTTCTTT.

The chain couples TRBV20-1 to TRBJ2-1, with a tentative D call TRBD2 (5 bases). V was trimmed by 1 base and J by 8 bases, leaving 21 bases between them. The CDR3 is made up of 16 amino acids. Germline V gives CDR1 DFQATT, CDR2 SNEGSKA (reference sequence). Written as DNA, the CDR3 is TGCAGTGCTAGAGTTTTTAGACGAGGAGGCGGCTATGAGCAGTTCTTC. Its translation: CSARVFRRGGGYEQFF.

This chain joins TRBV24-1 and TRBJ1-5, with TRBD1 matching over 8 bases. Looked up from germline, CDR1 is KGHDR and CDR2 is SFDVKD. This CDR3 comprises 14 residues. V trimming: 3 bases; J trimming: 12 bases; junction bases outside the gene matches: 9. CDR3 region: CATSDPQTGEDQHF. CDR3 nucleotides: TGTGCCACCAGTGATCCCCAGACAGGGGAAGACCAGCATTTT.

The rearrangement links TRBV10-3 to TRBJ1-5, with a tentative D call TRBD1 (5 bases). Germline V gene data show CDR1 as ENHRY and CDR2 as SYGVKD. The CDR3 length is 17 residues. The V and J ends lost 3 bases and 2 bases respectively, with 17 bases between them. The CDR3, as DNA: TGTGCCATCAGTGATTCTCGATTGGGGGAACGCAATCAGCCCCAGCATTTT. Translated, it gives CAISDSRLGERNQPQHF.

This clonotype was picked up one time. The chain uses TRBV24-1 and TRBJ2-1; 10 bases are a match to TRBD1. V lost 5 bases, J lost 4 bases, and 7 bases stayed unmatched. The CDR3 has 16 residues. The germline gives CDR1 KGHDR, CDR2 SFDVKD. The CDR3 loop reads CATSVPRDRGYNEQFF. CDR3 sequence (DNA): TGTGCCACCAGTGTTCCCCGGGACAGGGGATACAATGAGCAGTTCTTC.

The chain's CDR3 is CSAPKREGRGETQYF. The DNA for the CDR3 is TGCAGTGCGCCGAAGCGGGAGGGCCGGGGAGAGACCCAGTACTTC. The V and J genes are TRBV20-1 and TRBJ2-5; 10 bases agree with TRBD2. CDR3 length: 15 residues. The junction had 11 bases not matched to a gene; V was cut back by 6 bases and J by 4 bases. Germline V CDR1 and CDR2: DFQATT, SNEGSKA (reference sequence).

This clonotype has only one observation. This chain links TRBV5-4 with TRBJ2-1; TRBD1 might be the D (5 bases). Germline lookup yields CDR1 SGHNT and CDR2 YYREEE (reference sequence). The V gene lost 1 base and the J gene lost 0 bases, with 17 bases spanning the gap. The CDR3 is made up of 18 amino acids. This CDR3 reads CASSLQVDSRSSYNEQFF. Written as DNA, the CDR3 is TGTGCCAGCAGCTTGCAGGTTGACAGCCGGAGCTCCTACAATGAGCAGTTCTTC.

CDR3 region: CASSRDKNQPQHF. For the CDR3, the DNA is TGTGCCAGCAGCAGGGACAAAAATCAGCCCCAGCATTTT. The V and J genes are TRBV2 and TRBJ1-5; D perhaps matches TRBD1 (6 bases). The germline CDR1 and CDR2 sequences are SNHLY and FYNNEI. This CDR3 has 13 residues. Deletions cut 6 bases from V and 4 bases from J, with 10 bases between.

This chain connects TRBV2 to TRBJ1-5, with 7 bases matching TRBD1. The CDR3 consists of 15 residues. Trimming removed 6 bases from V and 0 bases from J; junction bases left unmatched: 5. The germline gives CDR1 SNHLY, CDR2 FYNNEI. The CDR3 region is CASSGTEYSNQPQHF. CDR3 coding DNA: TGTGCCAGCAGCGGGACAGAGTATAGCAATCAGCCCCAGCATTTT.

The genes are TRBV15 and TRBJ1-5; 9 bases are a match to TRBD1. The V gene end was trimmed by 1 base and the J gene end by 7 bases; junction bases not matched to a gene: 5. The CDR3 spans 15 residues. From germline, CDR1 is LNHNV and CDR2 YYDKDF (reference sequence). The CDR3 DNA sequence: TGTGCCACCAGCAGAGTCCGGGACAGGGACCAGCCCCAGCATTTT. This sequence encodes CATSRVRDRDQPQHF. Filled out from reference TRBV15 and TRBJ1-5, the complete variable domain reads DAMVIQNPRYQVTQFGKPVTLSCSQTLNHNVMYWYQQKSSQAPKLLFHYYDKDFNNEADTPDNFQSRRPNTSFCFLDIRSPGLGDTAMYLCATSRVRDRDQPQHFGDGTRLSIL.

This clonotype was seen a handful of times. The chain is built from TRBV7-2 and TRBJ2-5; 8 bases align to TRBD1. Germline trimming cut 1 base from V and 4 bases from J; bases unmatched to any gene: 14. The germline V gene has CDR1 SGHTA and CDR2 FQGNSA. The CDR3 covers 18 residues. The DNA for the CDR3 is TGTGCCAGCAGCTTAGATCTTACTGGGCAGGGGGCCTTAGAGACCCAGTACTTC. Its protein product is CASSLDLTGQGALETQYF.

The chain carries TRBV20-1 and TRBJ2-5; 7 positions agree with TRBD2. Germline CDR1 and CDR2: DFQATT and SNEGSKA (reference sequence). This CDR3 spans 12 amino acids. J lost 4 bases, V lost 6 bases, and 5 bases had no gene match. The CDR3 spells CSARLARETQYF. CDR3 coding DNA: TGCAGTGCAAGACTAGCAAGAGAGACCCAGTACTTC.